This TCR beta chain was identified in a study of T cell responses to AZD1222 COVID-19 vaccine. The germline CDR1 and CDR2 sequences are MRHNA and SNTAGT. V shed 6 bases and J shed 5 bases, with 14 bases lying between them. There are 13 residues in the CDR3. Some clones are missing from TCRdb's copy, which holds only in-frame ones; the method was immunoSEQ multiplex PCR. The sample includes roughly 120,000 clones, more than 75% of them seen just once. This specimen consisted of peripheral blood, obtained on day 0 of AZD1222 vaccination. The chain couples TRBV6-4 to TRBJ2-7; D is unclear. This TCR was recovered from an adult in good health. Here the CDR3 reads CASRKVKIDEQYF. The CDR3 region has the DNA TGTGCCAGCAGGAAAGTAAAGATCGACGAGCAGTACTTC.